These 26 T cell receptor beta chains originate from one sample sequenced in a study of cytomegalovirus exposure and HLA in healthy donors. Libraries were prepared by immunoSEQ multiplex PCR; TCRdb keeps only in-frame clonotypes and omits some of them. The profile shows around 190,000 clones, 86% of them singletons. Sequencing was performed on PBMCs. These receptors all come from a woman between 18 and 29 years old in good health and CMV-seronegative.

The sample holds a few counts of this clone. J is TRBJ1-1 and V is TRBV5-6; D is ambiguous. The ends were cut back, 7 bases at V and 0 bases at J, with 10 bases in the middle. The CDR3 covers 13 residues. The germline V gene has CDR1 SGHDT and CDR2 YYEEEE. The CDR3 sequence: CASGQQLNTEAFF. Written as DNA, the CDR3 is TGTGCCAGCGGCCAACAGTTGAACACTGAAGCTTTCTTT.

The rearrangement uses TRBV18 and TRBJ2-3; 11 positions match TRBD2. The germline V gene has CDR1 KGHSH and CDR2 LQKENI. J lost 2 bases, V lost 3 bases, and 10 bases had no gene match. CDR3 size: 18 residues. CDR3 DNA: TGTGCCAGCTCACCGGTTCTGTCTAGCGGGGGGAACACAGATACGCAGTATTTT. This encodes CASSPVLSSGGNTDTQYF. Combining the CDR3 with reference TRBV18 and TRBJ2-3 gives the whole variable domain NAGVMQNPRHLVRRRGQEARLRCSPMKGHSHVYWYRQLPEEGLKFMVYLQKENIIDESGMPKERFSAEFPKEGPSILRIQQVVRGDSAAYFCASSPVLSSGGNTDTQYFGPGTRLTVL.

The chain recombines TRBV9 with TRBJ2-3; 10 bases line up with TRBD2. The CDR3 loop spans 16 amino acids. V trimming: 0 bases; J trimming: 4 bases; junction bases outside the gene matches: 5. The germline V gene has CDR1 SGDLS and CDR2 YYNGEE. Here the CDR3 reads CASSVVPLAGADTQYF. The CDR3 DNA is TGTGCCAGCAGCGTAGTGCCTCTAGCGGGGGCAGATACGCAGTATTTT.

The chain has TRBV25-1 and TRBJ2-7; D might be TRBD1 (6 bases). CDR3 length: 17 residues. The ends were cut back, 4 bases at V and 1 base at J, with 20 bases in the middle. Germline CDR1 reads MGHDK; CDR2 reads SYGVNS. The CDR3 DNA reads TGTGCCAGCAGTGGGGTAGCTACAGGGACGGTATCCTACGAGCAGTACTTC. Protein product: CASSGVATGTVSYEQYF.

The CDR3 here is CASSLSTDPDTQYF. CDR3 DNA sequence: TGTGCCAGCAGCTTATCCACAGATCCAGATACGCAGTATTTT. The rearrangement links TRBV7-6 to TRBJ2-3; D remains unclear. Trimming shortened V by 2 bases and J by 4 bases, and 10 bases separated the two germline ends. This CDR3 has 14 residues. CDR1 and CDR2 (germline): SGHVS, FNYEAQ.

Here the CDR3 reads CASRLTQGGYEQYF. The CDR3, as DNA: TGTGCCAGCAGACTCACCCAGGGGGGCTACGAGCAGTACTTC. This chain links TRBV6-1 with TRBJ2-7; a possible D gene is TRBD1 (7 bases). From germline, CDR1 is MNHNS and CDR2 SASEGT. V was pared by 6 bases and J by 3 bases, with 15 bases between. The CDR3 runs to 14 residues.

The chain uses TRBV11-2 and TRBJ2-7, with 7 bases lining up with TRBD1. Germline CDR1 is SGHAT and CDR2 is FQNNGV. Trimming cost V 6 bases and J 11 bases; bases outside gene matches: 10. The CDR3 runs to 12 residues. CDR3 in amino acids: CASSQGTALEYF. The CDR3 region has the DNA TGTGCCAGCAGTCAAGGGACAGCCTTGGAGTACTTC.

The chain recombines TRBV5-4 with TRBJ2-5; D is perhaps TRBD1 (5 bases). This CDR3 spans 13 amino acids. Germline lookup yields CDR1 SGHNT and CDR2 YYREEE (reference sequence). The V and J ends lost 1 base and 5 bases respectively, with 9 bases between them. Here the CDR3 reads CASSLFGAETQYF. The CDR3 DNA follows: TGTGCCAGCAGCTTGTTTGGGGCGGAGACCCAGTACTTC.

This clone was seen repeatedly, ten times or more. This chain's CDR3 is CASSQAPPRGFNSPLHF. The CDR3 DNA reads TGCGCCAGCAGCCAAGCTCCCCCTAGGGGCTTCAATTCACCCCTCCACTTT. This chain connects TRBV4-1 to TRBJ1-6, with a weak D call TRBD1 (5 bases). The V end lost 1 base, the J end lost 7 bases, and 17 bases lay between the germline ends. The V gene's germline CDR1 is MGHRA and CDR2 YSYEKL. The CDR3 has 17 amino acids.

The rearrangement uses TRBV29-1 and TRBJ2-1; TRBD2 matches 12 bases. CDR3 length: 15 amino acids. Looked up from germline, CDR1 is SQVTM and CDR2 is ANQGSEA. Trimming took 5 bases from V and 2 from J; bases not matched to a gene: 4. Here the CDR3 DNA reads TGCAGCGTTAGCCTAGCGGGAGGGCCCTACAATGAGCAGTTCTTC. Translated: CSVSLAGGPYNEQFF.

V gene TRBV4-2 combines with J gene TRBJ2-7; TRBD1 might be the D (5 bases). Trimming cost V 1 base and J 3 bases, with 10 bases left between them. Germline CDR1 LGHNA, CDR2 YNFKEQ. CDR3 length: 14 amino acids. The CDR3 sequence: CASSQGEGDYEQYF. In DNA, the CDR3 is TGTGCCAGCAGCCAAGGTGAAGGGGACTACGAGCAGTACTTC.

This chain connects TRBV2 to TRBJ2-7, with 7 bases lining up with TRBD1. This CDR3 comprises 15 residues. Unmatched junction bases numbered 11, after V lost 6 bases and J lost 3 bases. CDR1 SNHLY and CDR2 FYNNEI come from the germline V gene. The CDR3 reads CASRDDRVSLYEQYF. Written as DNA, the CDR3 is TGTGCCAGCAGGGACGACAGGGTCTCTCTCTACGAGCAGTACTTC.

V usage is TRBV6-4 and J usage is TRBJ2-1, with 10 bases lining up with TRBD2. Germline CDR1 reads MRHNA; CDR2 reads SNTAGT. CDR3 size: 15 residues. Unmatched junction bases numbered 2, after V lost 3 bases and J lost 3 bases. CDR3 DNA sequence: TGTGCCAGCAGTGAGGGACTAGCGAGCTACAATGAGCAGTTCTTC. Residues: CASSEGLASYNEQFF.

J is TRBJ2-1 and V is TRBV5-5; 8 bases map to TRBD1. CDR3 length: 16 residues. J gave up 1 base and V 5 bases, and 8 bases lay outside the gene matches. CDR1 is SGHKS and CDR2 is YYEKEE in the germline V gene (reference sequence). CDR3 sequence reads: CASREPTGGSYNEQFF. For the CDR3, the DNA is TGTGCCAGCAGGGAACCCACAGGGGGTTCCTACAATGAGCAGTTCTTC.

This chain links TRBV7-6 with TRBJ1-2; 8 bases align to TRBD1. Trimming cost V 4 bases and J 5 bases; bases outside gene matches: 12. Germline CDR1 is SGHVS and CDR2 is FNYEAQ. The CDR3 spans 16 residues. The CDR3 reads CASSSATGGNWYGYTF. The CDR3 DNA reads as TGTGCCAGCAGCTCAGCTACAGGGGGAAATTGGTATGGCTACACCTTC. Drawing the rest from reference TRBV7-6 and TRBJ1-2, the complete variable domain is GAGVSQSPRYKVTKRGQDVALRCDPISGHVSLYWYRQALGQGPEFLTYFNYEAQQDKSGLPNDRFSAERPEGSISTLTIQRTEQRDSAMYRCASSSATGGNWYGYTFGSGTRLTVV.

The V gene is TRBV5-1, the J gene TRBJ2-7, with D perhaps TRBD1 (5 bases). Trimming took off 3 bases at V and 3 bases at J, with 13 bases between the two ends. The CDR3 runs 14 residues. Germline CDR1 and CDR2: SGHRS and YFSETQ. The CDR3 DNA follows: TGCGCCAGCAGCTCGACAGATACTTACTACGAGCAGTACTTC. It codes for CASSSTDTYYEQYF.

The rearrangement links TRBV12-5 to TRBJ2-2; no clear D. Trimming stripped 6 bases from V and 6 bases from J, with 11 bases between. Germline values: CDR1 LGHNT, CDR2 FRNRAP. This CDR3 comprises 13 residues. The DNA of the CDR3 is TGTGCTAGTGGCTCGATGGGCGCCGGGGAGCTGTTTTTT. Residues: CASGSMGAGELFF.

V gene TRBV5-1 combines with J gene TRBJ2-3, with 7 nucleotides matching TRBD2. In germline, CDR1 is SGHRS, CDR2 YFSETQ. V shed 0 bases and J 1 base; nucleotides not matched to a gene: 11. The CDR3 runs to 18 residues. The CDR3 here is CASSLAGASGTRTDTQYF. CDR3 nucleotide sequence: TGCGCCAGCAGCTTGGCCGGGGCTAGCGGAACCCGCACAGATACGCAGTATTTT.

This chain links TRBV29-1 with TRBJ1-4; D is undetermined. Germline V gene lookup returns CDR1 SQVTM and CDR2 ANQGSEA. CDR3 length: 14 residues. Trimming cost V 6 bases and J 0 bases, with 11 bases left between them. The CDR3 DNA sequence: TGCAGCGTCCGCACAAGTGCAACTAATGAAAAACTGTTTTTT. Translating it yields CSVRTSATNEKLFF.

The genes are TRBV7-9 and TRBJ2-3, with 13 positions matching TRBD2. The CDR3 has 17 residues. Germline lookup yields CDR1 SEHNR and CDR2 FQNEAQ (reference sequence). V lost 5 bases, J lost 2 bases, and 7 bases stayed unmatched. CDR3 residues: CASSTQTSGGITDTQYF. CDR3 DNA: TGTGCCAGCAGCACCCAGACTAGCGGGGGGATCACAGATACGCAGTATTTT.

The chain uses TRBV11-2 and TRBJ1-1; TRBD1 matches 8 bases. The germline gives CDR1 SGHAT, CDR2 FQNNGV. The CDR3 is made up of 17 amino acids. After removal of 6 bases from V and 0 bases from J, the junction contained 12 bases not matched to a gene. For the CDR3, the DNA is TGTGCCAGCAGTAGCTCGGGACAGGAGCTTTTGAACACTGAAGCTTTCTTT. Amino acid sequence: CASSSSGQELLNTEAFF.

This chain uses TRBV5-6 with TRBJ2-1, with 8 bases identical to TRBD2. The length of the CDR3 is 15 residues. Germline CDR1 and CDR2: SGHDT and YYEEEE. V lost 7 bases to trimming and J lost 1 base; unmatched junction nucleotides: 7. The CDR3 region has the DNA TGTGCCAGCGACCTGGGCGGGAGGTCCTACAATGAGCAGTTCTTC. This sequence encodes CASDLGGRSYNEQFF.

The J gene is TRBJ2-2, the V gene TRBV4-2, with 7 bases lining up with TRBD2. CDR3 length: 16 residues. J gave up 0 bases and V 1 base, and 2 bases lay outside the gene matches. Germline lookup yields CDR1 LGHNA and CDR2 YNFKEQ. CDR3 in amino acids: CASSQGDYTNTGELFF. CDR3 nucleotide sequence: TGTGCCAGCAGCCAAGGGGACTACACGAACACCGGGGAGCTGTTTTTT.

The chain recombines TRBV30 with TRBJ2-5, with D perhaps TRBD1 (6 bases). CDR1 is GTSNPN and CDR2 is SVGIG in the germline V gene (reference sequence). The CDR3 runs 16 residues. CDR3 nucleotide sequence: TGTGCTGGACAGTTTTCGGTGGGGGTGGGGCAAGAGACCCAGTACTTC. As protein: CAGQFSVGVGQETQYF.

The genes are TRBV7-9 and TRBJ1-5; no clear D gene. Trimming shortened V by 5 bases and J by 7 bases, and 9 bases separated the two germline ends. CDR3 length: 12 amino acids. Per the germline V gene, CDR1 is SEHNR and CDR2 is FQNEAQ (reference sequence). The CDR3 nucleotides read TGTGCCAGCAGCCCCCCCGGGCAGCCCCAGCATTTT. Protein sequence: CASSPPGQPQHF. Supplemented by reference TRBV7-9 and TRBJ1-5, the full variable domain reads DTGVSQNPRHKITKRGQNVTFRCDPISEHNRLYWYRQTLGQGPEFLTYFQNEAQLEKSRLLSDRFSAERPKGSFSTLEIQRTEQGDSAMYLCASSPPGQPQHFGDGTRLSIL.

The V call is TRBV7-6, the J call TRBJ1-2; a weak D match, TRBD1 (6 bases). The germline CDR1 and CDR2 sequences are SGHVS and FNYEAQ. This CDR3 has 13 residues. V lost 5 bases to trimming and J lost 0 bases, with 7 bases between them. The CDR3 sequence: CASSRDTNYGYTF. CDR3 bases: TGTGCCAGCAGCCGGGACACTAACTATGGCTACACCTTC.